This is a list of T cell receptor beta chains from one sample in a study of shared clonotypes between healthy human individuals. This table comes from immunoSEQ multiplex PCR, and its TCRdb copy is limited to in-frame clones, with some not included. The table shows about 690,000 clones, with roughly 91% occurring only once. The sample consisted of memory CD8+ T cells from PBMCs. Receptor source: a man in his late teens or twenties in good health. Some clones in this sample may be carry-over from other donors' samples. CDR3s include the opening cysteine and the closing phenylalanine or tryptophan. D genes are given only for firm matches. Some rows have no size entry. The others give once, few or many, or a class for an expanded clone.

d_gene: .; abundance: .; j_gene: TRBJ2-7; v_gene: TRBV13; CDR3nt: TGTGCCAGCAGCTTAGGTAGGCGACTCCCCACAGGTCAGAGCAACGAGCAGTACTTC; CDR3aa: CASSLGRRLPTGQSNEQYF
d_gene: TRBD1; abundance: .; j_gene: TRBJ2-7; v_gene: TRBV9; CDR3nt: TGTGCCAGCAGTTTAACAGGGGAGCCACCCTACGAGCAGTACTTC; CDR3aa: CASSLTGEPPYEQYF
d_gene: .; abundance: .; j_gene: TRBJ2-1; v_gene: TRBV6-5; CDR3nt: TGTGCCAGCAGTTACTACGGGGGCGATGAGCAGTTCTTC; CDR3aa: CASSYYGGDEQFF
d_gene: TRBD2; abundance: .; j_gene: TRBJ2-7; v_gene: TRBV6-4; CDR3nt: TGTGCCAGCAGTGACTCGGCGGGGGGGTACGAGCAGTACTTC; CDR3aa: CASSDSAGGYEQYF
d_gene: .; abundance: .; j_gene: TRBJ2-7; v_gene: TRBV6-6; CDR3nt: TGTGCCAGCAGTTACGTCGGGGGGCCCATATGGGAGCAGTACTTC; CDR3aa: CASSYVGGPIWEQYF
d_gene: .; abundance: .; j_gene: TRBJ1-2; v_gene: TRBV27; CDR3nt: TGTGCCAGCAGTTCGGCCCTACAGACGAGCTACACCTTC; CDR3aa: CASSSALQTSYTF
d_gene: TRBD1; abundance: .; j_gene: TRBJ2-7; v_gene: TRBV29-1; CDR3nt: TGCAGCGCCGAGACCGGGACAGGACCCTACGGGCAGTACTTC; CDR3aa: CSAETGTGPYGQYF
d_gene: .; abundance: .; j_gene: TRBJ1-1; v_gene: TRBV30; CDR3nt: TGTGCCTGGAGCAAAGCTACGAGGTCGGGGGGGACGGCTTTCTTT; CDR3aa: CAWSKATRSGGTAFF
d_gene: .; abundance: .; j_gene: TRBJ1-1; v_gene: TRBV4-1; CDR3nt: TGCGCCAGTAACTATGACAGGTCGGGGAACACTGAAGCTTTCTTT; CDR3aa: CASNYDRSGNTEAFF
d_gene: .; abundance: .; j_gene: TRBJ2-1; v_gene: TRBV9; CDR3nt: TGTGCCAGCAGCGTAGTATCGGAGAGCGATGAGCAGTTCTTC; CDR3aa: CASSVVSESDEQFF
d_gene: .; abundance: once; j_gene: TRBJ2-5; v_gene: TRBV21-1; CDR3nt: TGTGCCAGCAACCAGACAGGGAGCCTCCAAGAGACCCAGTACTTC; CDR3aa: CASNQTGSLQETQYF
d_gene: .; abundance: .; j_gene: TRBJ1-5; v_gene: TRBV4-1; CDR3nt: TGCGCCAGCAGCCAAGAGGGCTTCTGGCCCCAGCATTTT; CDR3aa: CASSQEGFWPQHF
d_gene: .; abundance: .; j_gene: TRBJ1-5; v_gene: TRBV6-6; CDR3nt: TGTGCCAGCAGTTACGAAAACAATCAGCCCCAGCATTTT; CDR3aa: CASSYENNQPQHF
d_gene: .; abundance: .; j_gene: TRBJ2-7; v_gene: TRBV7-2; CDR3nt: TGTGCCAGCAGCTTCTTTTCGGCCAGGGCGCGAGAGCAGTACTTC; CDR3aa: CASSFFSARAREQYF
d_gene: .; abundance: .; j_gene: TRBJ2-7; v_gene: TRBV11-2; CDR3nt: TGTGCCAGCAGCGCGTTTGAAGAGACTCCGGGCTTC; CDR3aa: CASSAFEETPGF
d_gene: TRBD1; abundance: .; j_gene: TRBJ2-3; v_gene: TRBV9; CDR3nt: TGTGCCAGCAGCCCAGACAGGGAAGTTAGTTCGGGATGGACGCAGTATTTT; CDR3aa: CASSPDREVSSGWTQYF
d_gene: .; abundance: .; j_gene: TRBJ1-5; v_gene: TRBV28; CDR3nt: TGTGCCAGCAGCACCCCTGAGGGGTCAGTTGATCAGCCCCAGCATTTT; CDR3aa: CASSTPEGSVDQPQHF
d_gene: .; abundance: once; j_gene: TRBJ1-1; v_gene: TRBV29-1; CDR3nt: TGCAGCGTTGAGTGGGGGAACTTCCTGAACACTGAAGCTTTCTTT; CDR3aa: CSVEWGNFLNTEAFF
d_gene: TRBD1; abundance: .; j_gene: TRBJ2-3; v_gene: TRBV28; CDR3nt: TGTGCCAGCAGTTCCGCAGGGGGTTGGACAGATACGCAGTATTTT; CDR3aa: CASSSAGGWTDTQYF
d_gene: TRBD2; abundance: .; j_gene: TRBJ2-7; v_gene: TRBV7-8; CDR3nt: TGTGCCAGCAGCTCCACACTAGCGGTAAGCTCCTACGAGCAGTACTTC; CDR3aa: CASSSTLAVSSYEQYF
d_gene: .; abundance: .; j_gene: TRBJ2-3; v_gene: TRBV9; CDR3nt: TGTGCCAGCAGCGAGGGAGCATACGATAGCACAGATACGCAGTATTTT; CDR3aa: CASSEGAYDSTDTQYF
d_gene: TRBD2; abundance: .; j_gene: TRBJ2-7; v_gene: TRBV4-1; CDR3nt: TGCGCCAGCAGCCAAGAAAACGATTGGATGACTAGCGGGAGGCGGTACGAGCAGTACTTC; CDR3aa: CASSQENDWMTSGRRYEQYF
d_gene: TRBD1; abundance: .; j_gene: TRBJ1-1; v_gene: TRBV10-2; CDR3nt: TGCGCCAGCAGTGGCCGGGAGGGACAGGAGAACACTGAAGCTTTCTTT; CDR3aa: CASSGREGQENTEAFF
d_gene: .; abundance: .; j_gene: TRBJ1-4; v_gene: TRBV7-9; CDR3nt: TGTGCCAGCAGCTTAGAAGAAAGTCCGGATGAAAAACTGTTTTTT; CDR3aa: CASSLEESPDEKLFF
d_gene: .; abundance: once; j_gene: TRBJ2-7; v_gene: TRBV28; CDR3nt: TGTGCCAGCAACCTCGGGTGGGCAGAGCAGTACTTC; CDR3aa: CASNLGWAEQYF
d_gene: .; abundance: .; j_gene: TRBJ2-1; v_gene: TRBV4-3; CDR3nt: TGCGCCAGCAGCCAAACTCAGCGGGCCCCCTACAATGAGCAGTTCTTC; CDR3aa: CASSQTQRAPYNEQFF
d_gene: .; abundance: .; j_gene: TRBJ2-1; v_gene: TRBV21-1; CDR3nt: TGTGCCGAGACTAGCGGGGTGCAGTTCTTC; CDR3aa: CAETSGVQFF
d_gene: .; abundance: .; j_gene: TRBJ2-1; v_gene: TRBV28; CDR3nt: TGTGCCAGCAGTTTCGGGTCTTCCCGGGGTGAGCAGTTCTTC; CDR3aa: CASSFGSSRGEQFF
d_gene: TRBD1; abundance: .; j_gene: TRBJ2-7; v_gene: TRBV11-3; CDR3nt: TGTGCCAGCAGCTCTACCGGGACAGGGGGCAACGAGCAGTACTTC; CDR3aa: CASSSTGTGGNEQYF